The entry below describes one TCR beta chain. This table comes from immunoSEQ multiplex PCR, and its TCRdb copy is limited to in-frame clones, with some not included. The data hold about 330,000 clones, with around nine tenths observed a single time. The data are from a study of blood T cell repertoires in COVID-19. Study context: Some COVID-19 samples were acute and others convalescent; all came from the United States, Italy and Spain.

Participants had their cohort set by participant-reported clinical history. All recovered Cohort 3 donors got two negative PCRs, got clearance, or saw symptom resolution. The sequenced sample was PBMCs or T cells enriched from blood (not recorded which). The sequence was obtained from a man under 40 who had recovered from COVID-19.

CDR3 region: CATSRDLMGRTEAFF. CDR3 in DNA: TGTGCCACCAGCAGAGACTTAATGGGCCGGACTGAAGCTTTCTTT. The chain employs TRBV15 and TRBJ1-1; D is undetermined. Germline V gene data show CDR1 as LNHNV and CDR2 as YYDKDF (reference sequence). Trimming removed 0 bases at V and 5 bases at J, with 13 bases between. This CDR3 has 15 residues.